What follows are 24 T cell receptor beta chains derived from one specimen sequenced in a study of T cells in Graves' hyperthyroidism and ophthalmopathy. Regions amplified from RNA transcripts were the TCR beta CDR3 regions. TCR CDR3 regions were first amplified by RT-PCR with HTBI primers. TCRdb processed the multiplex PCR reads anew with MiXCR; each CDR3 protein has one entry. The sample has some 510,000 distinct CDR3 sequences, around 20% seen once. Source material: blood. The origin of the receptors is a man between 18 and 35 years old with Graves' hyperthyroidism.

This clonotype was picked up many times. The chain joins TRBV10-3 to TRBJ2-7; D perhaps matches TRBD1 (6 bases). The CDR3 consists of 14 residues. The germline V and J ends were trimmed by 2 bases and 2 bases, with 10 bases remaining between them. Germline loops: CDR1 ENHRY, CDR2 SYGVKD. The CDR3 bases are TGTGCCATCAGTGAGCAGGGGCTACCCTACGAGCAGTACTTC. Amino acids: CAISEQGLPYEQYF.

Ten or more counts support this clonotype. CDR3 protein: CATSDIGGSTGELFF. The CDR3 DNA is TGTGCCACCAGTGATATAGGGGGGAGCACCGGGGAGCTGTTTTTT. V is TRBV24-1 and J is TRBJ2-2; D possibly matches TRBD1 or TRBD2 (6 bases each). Germline V gives CDR1 KGHDR, CDR2 SFDVKD. The CDR3 extends over 15 amino acids. Trimming removed 3 bases at V and 4 bases at J, with 11 bases between.

This clonotype was detected ten times or more. V and J are TRBV7-3 and TRBJ1-2; D is ambiguous. The CDR3 runs 12 residues. Germline V lookup: CDR1 SGHTA, CDR2 FQGTGA. The V gene lost 5 bases and the J gene lost 8 bases, with 12 bases spanning the gap. The CDR3 spells CASSLILGGYTF. For the CDR3, the DNA is TGTGCCAGCAGCCTCATACTAGGAGGCTACACCTTC.

In its sample, this clonotype was seen many times. The chain combines TRBV4-1 with TRBJ2-5, with 7 nucleotides matching TRBD2. J lost 2 bases, V lost 0 bases, and 3 bases had no gene match. The germline V gene encodes CDR1 MGHRA and CDR2 YSYEKL. This CDR3 contains 15 residues. The CDR3 DNA sequence: TGCGCCAGCAGCCAAGATTTGCGGGGGCAAGAGACCCAGTACTTC. It encodes CASSQDLRGQETQYF.

This clonotype was detected many times. This chain uses TRBV7-6 with TRBJ2-2; D remains unclear. Per germline, CDR1 SGHVS and CDR2 FNYEAQ. The CDR3 covers 15 residues. The V and J ends lost 2 bases and 0 bases respectively, with 7 bases between them. The CDR3 bases are TGTGCCAGCAGCTTAATAGAAACGAACACCGGGGAGCTGTTTTTT. Protein sequence: CASSLIETNTGELFF. The full variable domain, rest sourced from reference TRBV7-6 and TRBJ2-2, is GAGVSQSPRYKVTKRGQDVALRCDPISGHVSLYWYRQALGQGPEFLTYFNYEAQQDKSGLPNDRFSAERPEGSISTLTIQRTEQRDSAMYRCASSLIETNTGELFFGEGSRLTVL.

This clonotype has at least ten counts. CDR3 in DNA: TGTGCCAGCAAACAGAGGACGGAATCTGAAGCTTTCTTT. The encoded protein is CASKQRTESEAFF. The chain is built from TRBV6-1 and TRBJ1-1; no reliable D call. CDR3 length: 13 residues. Germline lookup yields CDR1 MNHNS and CDR2 SASEGT. V was clipped by 7 bases and J by 6 bases, with 15 bases between them.

This clonotype was counted at least ten times. V gene TRBV27 combines with J gene TRBJ1-5; D may be TRBD1 (5 bases). Germline assignment: CDR1 MNHEY and CDR2 SMNVEV (reference sequence). This CDR3 is built from 13 residues. Trimming shortened V by 3 bases and J by 4 bases, and 7 bases separated the two germline ends. The CDR3 nucleotides read TGTGCCAGCAGTTTGACAGTAAATCAGCCCCAGCATTTT. It encodes CASSLTVNQPQHF.

The V call is TRBV3-1, the J call TRBJ1-3; a possible D gene is TRBD1 (5 bases). The CDR3 loop spans 15 amino acids. Germline CDR1 and CDR2: LGHDT and YNNKEL (reference sequence). V gave up 5 bases and J gave up 0 bases, with 11 bases separating them. CDR3 in DNA: TGTGCCAGCAGCGGGGACGGGAGCTCTGGAAACACCATATATTTT. It codes for CASSGDGSSGNTIYF.

The V gene is TRBV6-1, the J gene TRBJ1-6, with no clear D. This CDR3 comprises 15 residues. V was clipped by 7 bases and J by 3 bases, with 13 bases between them. The germline V gene encodes CDR1 MNHNS and CDR2 SASEGT. CDR3 region: CASTKARSYNSPLHF. The CDR3 DNA reads as TGTGCCAGCACCAAGGCCAGGAGCTATAATTCACCCCTCCACTTT.

This clonotype occurred many times. CDR3 sequence (DNA): TGTGCCAGCAGTACGGGACCGAGGAACTATGGCTACACCTTC. Translating it yields CASSTGPRNYGYTF. The chain combines TRBV2 with TRBJ1-2; D may be TRBD1 (5 bases). Trimming removed 5 bases from V and 2 bases from J, with 12 bases in between. The CDR3 is 14 residues long. From germline, CDR1 is SNHLY and CDR2 FYNNEI.

This clonotype has a count of ten or more. CDR3 coding DNA: TGTGCCAGCAAAATCGGTACAGCTACTAACTATGGCTACACCTTC. Its protein product is CASKIGTATNYGYTF. The chain employs TRBV6-1 and TRBJ1-2; no reliable D call. CDR1 and CDR2 (germline): MNHNS, SASEGT. The CDR3 extends over 15 amino acids. V was trimmed by 7 bases and J by 0 bases, leaving 15 bases between them.

This clonotype was observed at least ten times. The J gene is TRBJ2-7, the V gene TRBV6-5, with D possibly TRBD2 on 6 matching bases. Germline V CDR1 and CDR2: MNHEY, SVGAGI. Trimming removed 2 bases from V and 0 bases from J, with 8 bases in between. The CDR3 has 14 residues. CDR3 sequence reads: CASSYRGGSYEQYF. The CDR3 DNA sequence: TGTGCCAGCAGTTACCGGGGAGGCTCCTACGAGCAGTACTTC.

At least ten counts were recorded for this clonotype. This chain uses TRBV28 with TRBJ1-1; D call uncertain. CDR1 is MDHEN and CDR2 is SYDVKM in the germline V gene. V lost 4 bases, J lost 5 bases, and 5 bases lay in between. The CDR3 has 11 residues. The CDR3 nucleotides are TGTGCCAGCAGTTGGAGGACTGAAGCTTTCTTT. Translating it yields CASSWRTEAFF.

A few counts support this clonotype. The V and J genes are TRBV11-2 and TRBJ2-2; D is uncertain. The V end lost 5 bases, the J end lost 0 bases, and 16 bases lay between the germline ends. Germline loops: CDR1 SGHAT, CDR2 FQNNGV. This CDR3 is built from 17 residues. The CDR3 spells CASSTLGGHANTGELFF. The DNA of the CDR3 is TGTGCCAGCAGCACCCTCGGCGGTCACGCGAACACCGGGGAGCTGTTTTTT.

This clonotype was seen ten or more times. This chain uses TRBV11-2 with TRBJ2-7; tentatively, D is TRBD2 (5 bases). Trimming cost V 4 bases and J 0 bases, with 19 bases left between them. CDR3 length: 17 residues. Germline V gene data show CDR1 as SGHAT and CDR2 as FQNNGV. In DNA form, the CDR3 reads TGTGCCAGCAGCTATGGGTTGGGAGACTCTAGCTCCTACGAGCAGTACTTC. Its translation: CASSYGLGDSSSYEQYF.

This clonotype was seen ten or more times. V and J are TRBV6-1 and TRBJ2-2; TRBD1 might be the D (5 bases). The CDR3 consists of 14 residues. Looked up from germline, CDR1 is MNHNS and CDR2 is SASEGT. The V and J ends lost 6 bases and 3 bases respectively, with 11 bases between them. The CDR3 is CASSLDRYTGELFF. The CDR3, as DNA: TGTGCCAGCAGCCTTGACAGATACACCGGGGAGCTGTTTTTT.

In this sample, this clonotype turned up many times. V usage is TRBV30 and J usage is TRBJ1-1; unclear D gene. The length of the CDR3 is 12 residues. V dropped 4 bases and J dropped 4 bases, with 10 bases sitting between them. CDR1 is GTSNPN and CDR2 is SVGIG in the germline V gene (reference sequence). The CDR3 loop is CAWTWRGTEAFF. CDR3 nucleotide sequence: TGTGCCTGGACCTGGCGTGGCACTGAAGCTTTCTTT.

The chain carries TRBV18 and TRBJ1-1; 11 nucleotides line up with TRBD1. The CDR3 covers 16 residues. Germline V lookup: CDR1 KGHSH, CDR2 LQKENI. The J segment lost 4 bases and the V segment lost 5 bases, leaving 9 bases of the junction unmatched. This CDR3 is CASSIRDRGGGTEAFF. The CDR3 DNA reads TGTGCCAGCTCAATCCGGGACAGGGGGGGAGGCACTGAAGCTTTCTTT.

This clonotype turned up a few times. The J gene is TRBJ1-2, the V gene TRBV19; D possibly corresponds to TRBD1 (5 bases). The length of the CDR3 is 14 residues. V was trimmed by 4 bases and J by 8 bases, leaving 17 bases between them. CDR1 LNHDA and CDR2 SQIVND come from the germline V gene (reference sequence). CDR3 in amino acids: CASSTRDLLGGYTF. CDR3 nucleotides: TGTGCCAGTAGTACCCGGGACCTCCTAGGAGGCTACACCTTC.

Ten or more counts support this clonotype. This chain joins TRBV11-2 and TRBJ2-5; no reliable D call. Trimming took 0 bases from V and 5 from J, leaving 7 bases between them. This CDR3 region has 13 residues. Germline assignment: CDR1 SGHAT and CDR2 FQNNGV. This chain's CDR3 is CASSLDLWETQYF. CDR3 coding DNA: TGTGCCAGCAGCTTAGATCTTTGGGAGACCCAGTACTTC.

This clonotype came up many times. V gene TRBV12-3 or TRBV12-4 combines with J gene TRBJ1-2; D might be TRBD1 (5 bases). V lost 6 bases and J lost 8, with 13 bases in between. This CDR3 contains 12 residues. The CDR3 loop reads CASSRGAGGYTF. CDR3 in DNA: TGTGCCAGCAGCCGAGGGGCGGGAGGCTACACCTTC.

The chain has TRBV6-2 or TRBV6-3 and TRBJ2-7; D not certain. CDR3 size: 12 residues. CDR1 and CDR2 from the germline V gene are MNHEY and SVGEGT. The V end was cut by 0 bases, the J end by 6 bases, with 6 bases between. The CDR3 DNA sequence: TGTGCCAGCAGTTACTCCCCGGTCGAGCAGTACTTC. Amino acid sequence: CASSYSPVEQYF.

In this sample, this clonotype turned up many times. The rearrangement joins TRBV11-2 to TRBJ2-5; D ambiguous. This CDR3 has 15 amino acids. Trimming removed 2 bases from V and 4 bases from J, with 14 bases in between. Germline CDR1 reads SGHAT; CDR2 reads FQNNGV. CDR3 DNA: TGTGCCAGCAGCTTAAATTGGCTTCCCGGAGAGACCCAGTACTTC. This sequence encodes CASSLNWLPGETQYF.

The count of this clonotype is one. The J gene is TRBJ1-6, the V gene TRBV28; D perhaps matches TRBD1 (5 bases). The V end lost 7 bases, the J end lost 7 bases, and 14 bases lay between the germline ends. CDR1 and CDR2 from the germline V gene are MDHEN and SYDVKM. The CDR3 is 14 residues long. The DNA for the CDR3 is TGTGCCAGCACCGACCCGGGACGGAATTCACCCCTCCACTTT. It encodes CASTDPGRNSPLHF.